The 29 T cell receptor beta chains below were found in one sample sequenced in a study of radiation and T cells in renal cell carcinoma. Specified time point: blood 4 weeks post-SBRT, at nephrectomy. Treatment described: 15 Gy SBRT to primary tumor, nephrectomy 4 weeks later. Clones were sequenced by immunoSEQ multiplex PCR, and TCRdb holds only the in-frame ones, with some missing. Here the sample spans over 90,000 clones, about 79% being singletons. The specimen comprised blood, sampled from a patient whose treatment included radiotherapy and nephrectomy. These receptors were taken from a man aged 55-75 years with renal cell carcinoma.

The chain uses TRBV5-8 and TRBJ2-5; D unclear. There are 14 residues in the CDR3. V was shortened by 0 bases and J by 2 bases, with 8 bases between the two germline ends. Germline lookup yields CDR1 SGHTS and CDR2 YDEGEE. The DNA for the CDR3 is TGTGCCAGCAGCTTGGACAGTTATCAAGAGACCCAGTACTTC. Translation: CASSLDSYQETQYF.

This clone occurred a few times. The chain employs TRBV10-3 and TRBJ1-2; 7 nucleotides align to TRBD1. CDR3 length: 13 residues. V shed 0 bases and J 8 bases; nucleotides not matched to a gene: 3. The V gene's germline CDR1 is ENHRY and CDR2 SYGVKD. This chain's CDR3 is CAISESTGNGYTF. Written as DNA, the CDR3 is TGTGCCATCAGTGAGTCGACAGGGAACGGCTACACCTTC.

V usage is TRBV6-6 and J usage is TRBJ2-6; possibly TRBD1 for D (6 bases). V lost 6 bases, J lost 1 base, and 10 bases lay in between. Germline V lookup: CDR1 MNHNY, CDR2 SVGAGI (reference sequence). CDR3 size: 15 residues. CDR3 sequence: CASRKQGSGANVLTF. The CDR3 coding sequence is TGTGCCAGCAGAAAACAGGGTTCTGGGGCCAACGTCCTGACTTTC.

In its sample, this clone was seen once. CDR3 loop: CAISTLAGGPREQFF. DNA of the CDR3: TGTGCCATCAGTACCTTGGCGGGAGGGCCCCGTGAGCAGTTCTTC. This rearrangement joins TRBV10-3 to TRBJ2-1, with TRBD2 matching over 9 bases. The germline gives CDR1 ENHRY, CDR2 SYGVKD. The CDR3 is made up of 15 amino acids. V lost 5 bases, J lost 9 bases, and 11 bases stayed unmatched.

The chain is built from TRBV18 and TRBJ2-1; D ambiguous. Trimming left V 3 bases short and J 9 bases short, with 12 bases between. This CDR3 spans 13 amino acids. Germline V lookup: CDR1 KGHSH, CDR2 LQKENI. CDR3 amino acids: CASSPGKDREQFF. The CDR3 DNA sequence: TGTGCCAGCTCACCGGGGAAGGACCGTGAGCAGTTCTTC.

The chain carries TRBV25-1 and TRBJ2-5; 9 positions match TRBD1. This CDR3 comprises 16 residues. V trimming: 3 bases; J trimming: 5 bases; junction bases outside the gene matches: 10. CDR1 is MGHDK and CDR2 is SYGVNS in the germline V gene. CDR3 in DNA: TGTGCCAGCAGTGACTCACCCTGGACAGGGGACGAGACCCAGTACTTC. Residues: CASSDSPWTGDETQYF.

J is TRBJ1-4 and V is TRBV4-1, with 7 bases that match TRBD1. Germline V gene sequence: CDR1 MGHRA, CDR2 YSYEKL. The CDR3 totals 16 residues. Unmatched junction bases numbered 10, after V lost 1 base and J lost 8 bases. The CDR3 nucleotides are TGCGCCAGCAGCCAAGGCAGGGGGGGTATCGGGGAAAAACTGTTTTTT. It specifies CASSQGRGGIGEKLFF.

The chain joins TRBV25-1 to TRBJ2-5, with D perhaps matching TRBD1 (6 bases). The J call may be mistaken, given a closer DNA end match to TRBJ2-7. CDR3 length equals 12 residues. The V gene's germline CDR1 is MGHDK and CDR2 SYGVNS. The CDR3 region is CASSGTGYEQYF. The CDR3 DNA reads TGTGCCAGCAGTGGAACAGGGTACGAGCAGTACTTC.

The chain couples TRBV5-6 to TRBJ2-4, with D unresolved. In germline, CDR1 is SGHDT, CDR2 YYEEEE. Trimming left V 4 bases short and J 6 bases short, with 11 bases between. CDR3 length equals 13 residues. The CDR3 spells CASSPDAGNIQYF. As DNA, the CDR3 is TGTGCCAGCAGCCCGGATGCTGGAAACATTCAGTACTTC.

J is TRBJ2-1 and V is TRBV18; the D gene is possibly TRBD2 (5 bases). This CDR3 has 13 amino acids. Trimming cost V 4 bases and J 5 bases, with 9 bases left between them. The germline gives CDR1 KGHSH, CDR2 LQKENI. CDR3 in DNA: TGTGCCAGCTCACGGGAGAATAACAATGAGCAGTTCTTC. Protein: CASSRENNNEQFF.

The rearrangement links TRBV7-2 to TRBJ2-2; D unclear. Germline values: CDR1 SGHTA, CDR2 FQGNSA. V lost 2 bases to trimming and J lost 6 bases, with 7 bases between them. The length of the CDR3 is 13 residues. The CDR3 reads CASSLSVPGELFF. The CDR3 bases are TGTGCCAGCAGCTTAAGCGTCCCCGGGGAGCTGTTTTTT.

CDR3 nucleotide sequence: TGTGCCAGCAGCTTGCGGGGGGCCGGGACTAGCGTTTCCGGGGAGCTGTTTTTT. Its protein is CASSLRGAGTSVSGELFF. The V and J genes are TRBV5-4 and TRBJ2-2; 10 bases align to TRBD2. The CDR3 spans 18 residues. Germline V CDR1 and CDR2: SGHNT, YYREEE (reference sequence). After removal of 1 base from V and 6 bases from J, the junction contained 12 bases not matched to a gene.

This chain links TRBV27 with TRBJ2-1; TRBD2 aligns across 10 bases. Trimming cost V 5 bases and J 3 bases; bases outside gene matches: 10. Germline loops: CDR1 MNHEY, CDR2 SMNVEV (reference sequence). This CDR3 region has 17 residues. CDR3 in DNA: TGTGCCAGCAGTCCTATCTTCCTAGCGGGGGACTACAATGAGCAGTTCTTC. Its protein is CASSPIFLAGDYNEQFF.

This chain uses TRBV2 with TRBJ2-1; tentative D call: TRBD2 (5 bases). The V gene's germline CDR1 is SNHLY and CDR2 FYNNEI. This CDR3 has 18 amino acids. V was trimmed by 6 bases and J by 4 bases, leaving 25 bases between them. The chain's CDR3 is CASRATWTDPSSYNEQFF. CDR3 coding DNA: TGTGCCAGCAGGGCAACCTGGACTGACCCCTCGAGTTACAATGAGCAGTTCTTC.

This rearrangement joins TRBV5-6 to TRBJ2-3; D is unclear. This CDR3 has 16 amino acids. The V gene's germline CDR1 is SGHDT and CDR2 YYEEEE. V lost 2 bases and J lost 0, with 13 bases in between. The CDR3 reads CASSLGGGTSTDTQYF. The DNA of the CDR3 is TGTGCCAGCAGCTTAGGTGGCGGCACTAGCACAGATACGCAGTATTTT.

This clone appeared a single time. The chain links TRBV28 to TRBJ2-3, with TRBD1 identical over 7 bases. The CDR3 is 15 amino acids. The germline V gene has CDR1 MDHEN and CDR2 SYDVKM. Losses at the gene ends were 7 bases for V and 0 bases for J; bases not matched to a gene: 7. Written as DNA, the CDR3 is TGTGCCAGCACCGTAACAGGGGCTAGCACAGATACGCAGTATTTT. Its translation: CASTVTGASTDTQYF.

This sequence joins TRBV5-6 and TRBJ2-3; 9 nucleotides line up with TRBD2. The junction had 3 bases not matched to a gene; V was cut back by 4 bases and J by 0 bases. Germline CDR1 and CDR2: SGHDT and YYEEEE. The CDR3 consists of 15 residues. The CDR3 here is CASSPLAGSTDTQYF. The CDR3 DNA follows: TGTGCCAGCAGCCCCCTAGCGGGGAGCACAGATACGCAGTATTTT.

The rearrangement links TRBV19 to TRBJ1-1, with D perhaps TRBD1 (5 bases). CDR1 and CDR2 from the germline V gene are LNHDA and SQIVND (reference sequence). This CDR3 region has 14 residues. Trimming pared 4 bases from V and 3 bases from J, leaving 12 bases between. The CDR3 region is CASSRLGGDTEAFF. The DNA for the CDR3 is TGTGCCAGTAGTAGATTGGGAGGGGACACTGAAGCTTTCTTT.

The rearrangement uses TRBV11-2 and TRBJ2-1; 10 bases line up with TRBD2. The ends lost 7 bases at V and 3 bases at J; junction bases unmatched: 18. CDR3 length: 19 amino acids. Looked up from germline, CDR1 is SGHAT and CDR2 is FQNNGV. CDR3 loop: CASKTSGLAPLPHYNEQFF. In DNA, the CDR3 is TGTGCCAGCAAAACGTCGGGACTAGCGCCTCTTCCACACTACAATGAGCAGTTCTTC.

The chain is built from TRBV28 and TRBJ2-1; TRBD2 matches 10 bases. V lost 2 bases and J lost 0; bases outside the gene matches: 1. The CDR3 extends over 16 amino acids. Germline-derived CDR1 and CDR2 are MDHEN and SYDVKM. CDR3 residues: CASSLASGSSYNEQFF. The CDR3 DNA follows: TGTGCCAGCAGTTTAGCTAGCGGGAGCTCCTACAATGAGCAGTTCTTC.

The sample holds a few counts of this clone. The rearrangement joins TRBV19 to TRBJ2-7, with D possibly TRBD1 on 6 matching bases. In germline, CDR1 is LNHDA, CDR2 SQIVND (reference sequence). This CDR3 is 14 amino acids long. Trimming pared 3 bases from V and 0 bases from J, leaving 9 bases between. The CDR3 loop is CASSIPGVSYEQYF. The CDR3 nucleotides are TGTGCCAGTAGTATCCCAGGGGTCTCCTACGAGCAGTACTTC.

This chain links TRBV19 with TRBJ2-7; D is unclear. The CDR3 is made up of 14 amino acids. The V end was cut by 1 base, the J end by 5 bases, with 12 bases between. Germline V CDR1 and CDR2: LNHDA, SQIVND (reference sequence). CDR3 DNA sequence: TGTGCCAGTAGTATAGCGACGAGAATCCACGAGCAGTACTTC. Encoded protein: CASSIATRIHEQYF.

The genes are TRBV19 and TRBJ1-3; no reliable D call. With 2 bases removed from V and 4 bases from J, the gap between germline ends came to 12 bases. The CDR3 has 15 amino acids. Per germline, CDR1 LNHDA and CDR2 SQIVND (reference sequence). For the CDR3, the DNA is TGTGCCAGTAGTATAAACTCGGCCCGAGGAAACACCATATATTTT. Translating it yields CASSINSARGNTIYF.

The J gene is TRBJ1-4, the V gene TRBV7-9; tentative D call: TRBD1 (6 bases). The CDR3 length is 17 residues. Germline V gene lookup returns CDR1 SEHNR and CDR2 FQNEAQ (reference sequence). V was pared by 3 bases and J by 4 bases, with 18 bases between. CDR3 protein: CASSLPQKGGVNEKLFF. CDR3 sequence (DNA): TGTGCCAGCAGCTTGCCTCAAAAGGGGGGCGTTAATGAAAAACTGTTTTTT.

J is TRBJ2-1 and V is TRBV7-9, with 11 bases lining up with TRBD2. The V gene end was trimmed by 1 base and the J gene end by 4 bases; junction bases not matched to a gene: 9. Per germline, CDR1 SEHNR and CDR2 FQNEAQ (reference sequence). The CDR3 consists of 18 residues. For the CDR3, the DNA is TGTGCCAGCAGCTTAGGGAACCCTAGCGGGAGGTATTACAATGAGCAGTTCTTC. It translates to CASSLGNPSGRYYNEQFF.

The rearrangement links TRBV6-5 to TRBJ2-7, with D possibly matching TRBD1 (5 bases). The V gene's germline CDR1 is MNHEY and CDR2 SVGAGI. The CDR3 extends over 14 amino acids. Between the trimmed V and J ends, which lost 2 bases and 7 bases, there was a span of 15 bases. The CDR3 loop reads CASSYRQGLREQYF. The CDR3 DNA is TGTGCCAGCAGTTACCGTCAGGGCCTACGGGAGCAGTACTTC.

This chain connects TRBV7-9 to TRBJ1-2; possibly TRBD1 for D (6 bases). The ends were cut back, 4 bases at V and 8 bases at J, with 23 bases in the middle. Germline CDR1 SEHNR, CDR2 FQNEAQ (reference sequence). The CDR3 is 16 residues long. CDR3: CASSSPNWGRAYGYTF. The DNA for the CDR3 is TGTGCCAGCAGCTCCCCCAACTGGGGGCGAGCGTACGGCTACACCTTC.

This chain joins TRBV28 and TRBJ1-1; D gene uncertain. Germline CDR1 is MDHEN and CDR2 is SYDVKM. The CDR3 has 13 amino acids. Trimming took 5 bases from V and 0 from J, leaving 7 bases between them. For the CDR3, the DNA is TGTGCCAGCAGTGTCACAGTGAACACTGAAGCTTTCTTT. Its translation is CASSVTVNTEAFF.

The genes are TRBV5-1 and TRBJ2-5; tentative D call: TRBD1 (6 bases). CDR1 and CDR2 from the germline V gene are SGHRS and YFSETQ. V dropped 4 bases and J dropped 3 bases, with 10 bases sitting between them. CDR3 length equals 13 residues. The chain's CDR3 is CASSLGAEETQYF. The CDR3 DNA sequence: TGCGCCAGCAGCCTGGGGGCAGAAGAGACCCAGTACTTC.